The present entry profiles one TCR beta chain with its context. No antigen is known for it. No per-base quality is available; no much larger clone lies one base away. This record comes from a study of spatial heterogeneity in lung cancer (dated by TCRdb to the late 2010s). Some background on the complete study: The donors were 60 to 80 patients from the lung TRACERx cohort who had early-stage, untreated non-small cell lung cancer. Follow-up PBMC samples were sequenced whenever available, with the median time to follow-up being 2 to 3 years after resection. Beta-chain transcripts were consistently detected in greater numbers than alpha-chain transcripts, which likely reflected higher beta-chain transcript abundance. In the raw uncorrected reads, each unique combination of TCR and UMI appeared more than ten times on average. In non-small cell lung cancer, the study made a quantitative comparison of TCR alpha and beta repertoires among multiple tumor regions, matched nontumor lung and blood. TCR repertoire features were related to nonsynonymous mutation counts determined by whole-exome sequencing of tumor tissue. Both alpha and beta chains were TCR-sequenced in samples taken at surgery, namely 220 tumor regions, around 64 matched nontumor lung samples and a few dozen PBMC samples. Results the study describes overall, beyond this receptor: Only approximately 15 patients were included in the comparisons of baseline and follow-up blood repertoires. Additional single-cell paired TCR alpha and beta sequencing was considered necessary to confirm, at a functional level, the hypothesis that regional TCRs recognize regional mutations. Ubiquitous expanded tumor TCRs were detected in blood more often at tumor resection than at routine follow-up.

From a lookup of the germline V gene (reference sequence), CDR1 and CDR2 are DFQATT and SNEGSKA. The CDR3 starts with the cysteine, ends with the phenylalanine, and has 15 residues. The DNA shown is the 45-base CDR3, in frame from base 1. Unmatched junction bases come to 9, with V trimmed by 4 bases and J by 5 bases. Per the publication, the time point label means: blood at routine non-recurrence follow-up after resection. Whole RNA extracted from tumor and nontumor lung tissue, or from cryopreserved PBMC samples, was used for TCR sequencing without cell sorting. Only patients with enough RNA available from two or more tumor regions were chosen for TCR sequencing. Libraries were constructed by 5' RACE. Sequencer: NextSeq 500. The TCR library protocol attached a unique molecular identifier to each TCR cDNA molecule to allow correction of PCR and sequencing errors. Per the authors' processing: TCR identification, UMI-based error correction and CDR3 extraction were all carried out with Decombinator tools. Expanded TCRs were defined as those above a frequency of 2 per 1,000, corresponding to the top 1% of the tumor frequency distribution. Each repertoire was subsampled 100 times to 5,000 TCRs, after which Renyi diversity was computed with the R vegan package. CDR3 similarity networks were constructed using string-kernel similarity of amino acid triplets, with links drawn between CDR3s whose pairwise similarity was above 0.82. TCRdb trimmed public reads at Q25 via fastp, called clones via MiXCR and kept in-frame beta chains. A single entry per CDR3 protein holds the most common genes and DNA from its merged rows. What appears here as the V and J calls and clone size reflects TCRdb's work, not the paper's. A total of about 10,000 distinct CDR3 sequences appear in this sample, about 23% of them only once. In total, the top ten clones hold less than 5% of the sample.

Here the chain combines TRBV20-1 and TRBJ2-1, with 9 bases matching TRBD2. The source material was PBMCs, sampled at follow-up. This sequence was found in a female donor with early-stage non-small cell lung cancer. Read as DNA, the sequence is TGCAGTGCTAAAGGCAAGCGGGAGGCGCACAATGAGCAGTTCTTC. Its protein reads: CSAKGKREAHNEQFF.